The sequence of this T cell receptor beta chain was determined in a study of blood T cell repertoires in COVID-19. Study as a whole: Acute-phase and convalescent COVID-19 samples originated in the United States, Italy and Spain. Sources were T cells, B-cell-depleted T cells, or PBMCs; the material itself was cDNA or gDNA.

As handled by the study authors: Amplification from reference gene primers served as the basis for estimated nucleated cell counts. The repertoire was sequenced with immunoSEQ multiplex PCR; TCRdb's copy has only in-frame clones and lacks some. D and trimming come from the DNA, and the V and J calls and clone size come from that table. The sample contains 200,000 to 250,000 clones, 75% to 90% of which appear only once. The germline gives CDR1 LNHDA, CDR2 SQIVND (reference sequence). The CDR3 consists of 14 residues. Trimming removed 6 bases from V and 0 bases from J; junction bases left unmatched: 3.

The TCR originated in a middle-aged woman with acute or convalescent COVID-19. V and J are TRBV19 and TRBJ1-1, with 8 bases lining up with TRBD1. The sample comprised peripheral blood. The CDR3 bases are TGTGCCAGTAGCCCAGGGGGCCTGAACACTGAAGCTTTCTTT. It translates to CASSPGGLNTEAFF.